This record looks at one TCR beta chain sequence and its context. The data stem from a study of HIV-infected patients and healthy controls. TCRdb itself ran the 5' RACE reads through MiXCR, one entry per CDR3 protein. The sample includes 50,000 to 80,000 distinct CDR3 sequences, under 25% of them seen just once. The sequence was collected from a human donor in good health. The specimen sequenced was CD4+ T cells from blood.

This CDR3 reads CASSSRDQPQHF. The CDR3, as DNA: TGTGCCAGCAGTTCGAGGGATCAGCCCCAGCATTTT. The rearrangement links TRBV28 to TRBJ1-5; no clear D gene. Germline V gene data show CDR1 as MDHEN and CDR2 as SYDVKM. The CDR3 covers 12 residues. V gave up 4 bases and J gave up 5 bases, with 6 bases separating them.